What follows are 28 T cell receptor beta chains derived from one specimen sequenced in a study of Ad26.COV2.S vaccination and SARS-CoV-2 variants. The assay was immunoSEQ multiplex PCR, and TCRdb's table has in-frame clones only and misses some. The sample has around 300,000 clones, 85% to 90% seen once. This sample's treatment: some 19 received Ad26.COV2.S at low or high dose, single or two shots; roughly 5 received placebo; per-sample allocation not given. The samples were gathered on day 63 after the first injection of vaccine or placebo. The specimen comprised peripheral blood, sampled in a trial of Ad26.COV2.S vaccine versus placebo. The receptor set was obtained from a person aged 18-65 years who received the Ad26.COV2.S COVID-19 vaccine or a placebo.

The chain is built from TRBV15 and TRBJ2-1, with 8 bases identical to TRBD2. J lost 10 bases, V lost 6 bases, and 8 bases had no gene match. Germline CDR1 and CDR2: LNHNV and YYDKDF (reference sequence). The CDR3 contains 13 residues. CDR3 protein: CATRTYRLAEQFF. Written as DNA, the CDR3 is TGTGCCACCAGAACGTACCGACTAGCGGAGCAGTTCTTC.

The rearrangement joins TRBV7-2 to TRBJ2-5, with 8 bases identical to TRBD2. Germline values: CDR1 SGHTA, CDR2 FQGNSA. This CDR3 is built from 17 residues. V was clipped by 4 bases and J by 5 bases; unmatched bases: 15. CDR3: CASSSHPRGGMMETQYF. CDR3 in DNA: TGTGCCAGCAGCTCACACCCTCGGGGGGGCATGATGGAGACCCAGTACTTC. Variable domain in full (rest from reference TRBV7-2 and TRBJ2-5): GAGVSQSPSNKVTEKGKDVELRCDPISGHTALYWYRQSLGQGLEFLIYFQGNSAPDKSGLPSDRFSAERTGGSVSTLTIQRTQQEDSAVYLCASSSHPRGGMMETQYFGPGTRLLVL.

V usage is TRBV2 and J usage is TRBJ2-3; D gene ambiguous. V shed 3 bases and J shed 6 bases, with 7 bases lying between them. The germline V gene encodes CDR1 SNHLY and CDR2 FYNNEI. The CDR3 consists of 12 residues. CDR3 DNA: TGTGCCAGCAGTGAGAGACCTGATACGCAGTATTTT. Protein product: CASSERPDTQYF.

A few counts support this clone. In nucleotides, the CDR3 is TGCGCCAGCAGCCAAGGAACCCCTGTTGAGTACCAAGAGACCCAGTACTTC. It specifies CASSQGTPVEYQETQYF. The J gene is TRBJ2-5, the V gene TRBV4-3; D gene uncertain. This CDR3 comprises 17 residues. Germline assignment: CDR1 LGHNA and CDR2 YSLEER. The germline V and J ends were trimmed by 1 base and 0 bases, with 15 bases remaining between them.

This clone was found once. The CDR3 DNA reads TGTGCCAGCGGCGGGGGGTTGAGCAATCAGCCCCAGCATTTT. Its protein is CASGGGLSNQPQHF. The chain combines TRBV9 with TRBJ1-5, with D maybe TRBD1 (5 bases). Germline CDR1 SGDLS, CDR2 YYNGEE. The CDR3 sequence is 14 residues long. V was trimmed by 7 bases and J by 1 base, leaving 12 bases between them.

Remarks on this clone: Additional DNA sequences in this sample encode the identical CDR3. This chain connects TRBV5-1 to TRBJ1-1; D gene uncertain. V lost 0 bases and J 0 bases, leaving 6 bases between the germline ends. CDR3 length equals 14 residues. CDR1 and CDR2 (germline): SGHRS, YFSETQ. CDR3 protein: CASSLGGLNTEAFF. CDR3 nucleotide sequence: TGCGCCAGCAGCTTGGGTGGCCTGAACACTGAAGCTTTCTTT.

This chain joins TRBV18 and TRBJ1-2; a possible D gene is TRBD1 (6 bases). Trimming removed 1 base at V and 4 bases at J, with 19 bases between. Germline V gene data show CDR1 as KGHSH and CDR2 as LQKENI. The CDR3 length is 17 residues. DNA of the CDR3: TGTGCCAGCTCACCACTCACCTGGACAGTATCCACCTATGGCTACACCTTC. This translates into CASSPLTWTVSTYGYTF. The variable domain in full, with the rest retrieved from reference TRBV18 and TRBJ1-2, is NAGVMQNPRHLVRRRGQEARLRCSPMKGHSHVYWYRQLPEEGLKFMVYLQKENIIDESGMPKERFSAEFPKEGPSILRIQQVVRGDSAAYFCASSPLTWTVSTYGYTFGSGTRLTVV.

This clone has just one count. The chain recombines TRBV30 with TRBJ1-1; D remains ambiguous. V dropped 7 bases and J dropped 0 bases, with 6 bases sitting between them. The CDR3 sequence is 11 residues long. Germline V gene lookup returns CDR1 GTSNPN and CDR2 SVGIG (reference sequence). This chain's CDR3 is CAYIMNTEAFF. In DNA form, the CDR3 reads TGTGCCTACATAATGAACACTGAAGCTTTCTTT.

The chain links TRBV18 to TRBJ2-5; no clear D gene. The CDR3 consists of 13 residues. Trimming took off 0 bases at V and 3 bases at J, with 5 bases between the two ends. Germline loops: CDR1 KGHSH, CDR2 LQKENI. The CDR3 here is CASSPPVKETQYF. CDR3 in DNA: TGTGCCAGCTCACCACCCGTTAAAGAGACCCAGTACTTC. Together with reference TRBV18 and TRBJ2-5, the CDR3 gives the full variable domain: NAGVMQNPRHLVRRRGQEARLRCSPMKGHSHVYWYRQLPEEGLKFMVYLQKENIIDESGMPKERFSAEFPKEGPSILRIQQVVRGDSAAYFCASSPPVKETQYFGPGTRLLVL.

This clone has more than one count but fewer than ten. The chain combines TRBV2 with TRBJ1-3; no firm D call. Trimming shortened V by 1 base and J by 5 bases, and 6 bases separated the two germline ends. CDR3 size: 13 residues. Germline CDR1 reads SNHLY; CDR2 reads FYNNEI. The CDR3 DNA follows: TGTGCCAGCAGTGAAGGGGGTCGAAACACCATATATTTT. Translation gives CASSEGGRNTIYF.

The rearrangement uses TRBV27 and TRBJ1-2; no clear D gene. Trimming cost V 8 bases and J 7 bases, with 20 bases left between them. Per germline, CDR1 MNHEY and CDR2 SMNVEV (reference sequence). This CDR3 has 14 residues. CDR3 sequence (DNA): TGTGCCAGCTCCTTCGGAGGGTTTATGGGTGGCTACACCTTC. Amino acids: CASSFGGFMGGYTF.

The genes are TRBV5-6 and TRBJ1-1; possibly TRBD1 for D (6 bases). The V end lost 2 bases, the J end lost 3 bases, and 8 bases lay between the germline ends. From germline, CDR1 is SGHDT and CDR2 YYEEEE. The CDR3 is made up of 13 amino acids. CDR3 region: CASSLQGDTEAFF. The CDR3, as DNA: TGTGCCAGCAGCTTACAGGGAGACACTGAAGCTTTCTTT.

The chain has TRBV19 and TRBJ2-1, with D possibly called TRBD1 or TRBD2 (5 bases each). The V and J ends lost 7 bases and 4 bases respectively, with 17 bases between them. The CDR3 is 15 residues long. The germline V gene encodes CDR1 LNHDA and CDR2 SQIVND (reference sequence). In DNA, the CDR3 is TGTGCCAGTATCACTTGGGGGAATGGTTACAATGAGCAGTTCTTC. Encoded protein: CASITWGNGYNEQFF.

The J gene is TRBJ2-3, the V gene TRBV27; 9 bases align to TRBD1. Trimming at V came to 3 bases and at J to 0 bases, leaving 1 base not matched to a gene. This CDR3 contains 15 residues. CDR1 and CDR2 (germline): MNHEY, SMNVEV (reference sequence). CDR3 region: CASSLGTGSTDTQYF. The CDR3 DNA is TGTGCCAGCAGTTTGGGGACAGGGAGCACAGATACGCAGTATTTT.

The rearrangement uses TRBV19 and TRBJ1-5; no definite D call. V shed 2 bases and J shed 7 bases, with 9 bases lying between them. Germline values: CDR1 LNHDA, CDR2 SQIVND (reference sequence). This CDR3 contains 13 residues. The CDR3 DNA sequence: TGTGCCAGTAGTATATCCCCGGGGCAGCCCCAGCATTTT. The encoded protein is CASSISPGQPQHF. The complete variable domain, with remaining parts taken from reference TRBV19 and TRBJ1-5, reads DGGITQSPKYLFRKEGQNVTLSCEQNLNHDAMYWYRQDPGQGLRLIYYSQIVNDFQKGDIAEGYSVSREKKESFPLTVTSAQKNPTAFYLCASSISPGQPQHFGDGTRLSIL.

The chain is built from TRBV9 and TRBJ1-1; D may be TRBD1 (6 bases). CDR3 length: 15 residues. V lost 0 bases and J lost 0, with 9 bases in between. Germline loops: CDR1 SGDLS, CDR2 YYNGEE. The CDR3 here is CASSVVGGLNTEAFF. The CDR3 DNA sequence: TGTGCCAGCAGCGTAGTAGGGGGTTTGAACACTGAAGCTTTCTTT.

V is TRBV12-5 and J is TRBJ2-1, with D possibly matching TRBD2 (6 bases). The CDR3 contains 16 residues. Per germline, CDR1 LGHNT and CDR2 FRNRAP. V shed 5 bases and J shed 7 bases, with 21 bases lying between them. Here the CDR3 reads CASGPRRDGVINEQFF. In nucleotides, the CDR3 is TGTGCTAGTGGTCCCCGGCGGGATGGGGTTATAAATGAGCAGTTCTTC.

CDR3 in amino acids: CASSPTRLAGGMGKTQYF. The CDR3 DNA follows: TGTGCCAGCAGTCCTACTCGACTAGCGGGGGGAATGGGGAAGACCCAGTACTTC. The chain has TRBV3-1 (or the pseudogene TRBV3-2) and TRBJ2-5, with 13 bases identical to TRBD2. Germline trimming cut 6 bases from V and 6 bases from J; bases unmatched to any gene: 16. The CDR3 totals 18 residues. In germline, CDR1 is LGHDT, CDR2 YNNKEL (reference sequence).

The chain is built from TRBV11-3 and TRBJ2-6; the match to TRBD2 covers 7 bases. The junction had 4 bases not matched to a gene; V was cut back by 9 bases and J by 2 bases. CDR1 SGHNT and CDR2 YENEEA come from the germline V gene. The CDR3 contains 14 residues. The CDR3 DNA reads TGTGCCAGTAGCGGGTCCGCTGGGGCCAACGTCCTGACTTTC. The encoded protein is CASSGSAGANVLTF.

V usage is TRBV4-1 and J usage is TRBJ1-1; D is perhaps TRBD1 (5 bases). CDR1 and CDR2 (germline): MGHRA, YSYEKL. The CDR3 consists of 15 residues. Trimming stripped 2 bases from V and 6 bases from J, with 16 bases between. CDR3 nucleotides: TGCGCCAGCAGCCAAAGGTTCGCAGGGCCTTCTGAAGCTTTCTTT. It encodes CASSQRFAGPSEAFF.

The chain employs TRBV5-6 and TRBJ1-1, with D possibly being TRBD1 (6 bases). CDR3 size: 14 residues. Trimming pared 4 bases from V and 2 bases from J, leaving 12 bases between. CDR1 and CDR2 (germline): SGHDT, YYEEEE. CDR3 protein: CASSIDRRNTEAFF. In DNA form, the CDR3 reads TGTGCCAGCAGCATTGACAGGAGAAACACTGAAGCTTTCTTT.

This chain connects TRBV12-5 to TRBJ1-3; D is ambiguous. The CDR3 totals 12 residues. V was trimmed by 5 bases and J by 5 bases, leaving 7 bases between them. CDR1 and CDR2 (germline): LGHNT, FRNRAP. In nucleotides, the CDR3 is TGTGCTAGTGGTCCAGGCCGAAACACCATATATTTT. Residues: CASGPGRNTIYF.

J is TRBJ1-1 and V is TRBV5-1; D ambiguous. Per the germline V gene, CDR1 is SGHRS and CDR2 is YFSETQ. V shed 3 bases and J shed 1 base, with 10 bases lying between them. The CDR3 runs to 14 residues. CDR3 in DNA: TGCGCCAGCAGCTCAGGAGGGTGGAACACTGAAGCTTTCTTT. It translates to CASSSGGWNTEAFF. The complete variable domain, with remaining parts taken from reference TRBV5-1 and TRBJ1-1, reads KAGVTQTPRYLIKTRGQQVTLSCSPISGHRSVSWYQQTPGQGLQFLFEYFSETQRNKGNFPGRFSGRQFSNSRSEMNVSTLELGDSALYLCASSSGGWNTEAFFGQGTRLTVV.

V and J are TRBV7-2 and TRBJ2-7; 9 bases align to TRBD2. The V gene's germline CDR1 is SGHTA and CDR2 FQGNSA. This CDR3 region has 15 residues. With 1 base clipped from V and 6 bases from J, the junction kept 7 bases outside the gene matches. The CDR3 bases are TGTGCCAGCAGCTTAGATGCGGGGGGGTACTCCGAGCAGTACTTC. The encoded protein is CASSLDAGGYSEQYF.

In DNA form, the CDR3 reads TGTGCCAGCAGTTTATTGGTGCAGAATCAGCCCCAGCATTTT. Protein: CASSLLVQNQPQHF. The chain links TRBV27 to TRBJ1-5; D ambiguous. The CDR3 consists of 14 residues. V was pared by 1 base and J by 4 bases, with 8 bases between. CDR1 is MNHEY, CDR2 SMNVEV, per germline (reference sequence).

In its sample, this clone was seen a few times. Sequence at one end of the junction differs from germline and may be a read error. The chain is built from TRBV19 and TRBJ1-5; 7 bases agree with TRBD1. CDR3 length equals 14 residues. Germline CDR1 LNHDA, CDR2 SQIVND (reference sequence). The CDR3 DNA sequence: TGTGCCAGTAGTTTAGACAGGGTGAATCAGCCCCAGCATTTT. Translating gives CASSLDRVNQPQHF.

Here the CDR3 DNA reads TGTGCCAGCTCACCTGGGACGTTTGGGTGTGGGGCGAACACCGGGGAGCTGTTTTTT. Translation: CASSPGTFGCGANTGELFF. V usage is TRBV18 and J usage is TRBJ2-2; tentatively, D is TRBD1 or TRBD2 (5 bases each). V shed 3 bases and J shed 0 bases, with 20 bases lying between them. This CDR3 contains 19 residues. Germline CDR1 KGHSH, CDR2 LQKENI.

The gene calls are TRBV11-3 and TRBJ2-1, with D unclear. Germline V gives CDR1 SGHNT, CDR2 YENEEA. The V and J ends lost 5 bases and 6 bases respectively, with 14 bases between them. The CDR3 loop spans 14 amino acids. Here the CDR3 reads CASSPGTSTNEQFF. The CDR3 bases are TGTGCCAGCAGCCCAGGAACAAGTACCAATGAGCAGTTCTTC.